These 11 T cell receptor beta chains share one sample of origin, sequenced in a study of blood T cell repertoires in COVID-19. Clones were sequenced by immunoSEQ multiplex PCR, and TCRdb holds only the in-frame ones, with some missing. This sample has about 120,000 clones; approximately 90% occur once, and the top ten carry roughly a quarter. Sequencing used peripheral blood. These receptors came from a man between 65 and 85 years old with active or convalescent COVID-19.

The rearrangement uses TRBV27 and TRBJ2-2, with 12 bases identical to TRBD1. The CDR3 is made up of 18 amino acids. V trimming: 5 bases; J trimming: 0 bases; junction bases outside the gene matches: 7. Germline loops: CDR1 MNHEY, CDR2 SMNVEV (reference sequence). The CDR3 reads CASSPWDRGLANTGELFF. The CDR3 DNA is TGTGCCAGCAGTCCCTGGGACAGGGGGCTAGCGAACACCGGGGAGCTGTTTTTT.

The V and J genes are TRBV10-2 and TRBJ2-3; 7 bases match TRBD2. J gave up 1 base and V 0 bases, and 1 base lay outside the gene matches. The germline V gene encodes CDR1 WSHSY and CDR2 SAAADI. This CDR3 comprises 15 residues. CDR3 loop: CASSESSGGTDTQYF. The CDR3 DNA is TGCGCCAGCAGTGAGTCGAGCGGGGGCACAGATACGCAGTATTTT.

This chain joins TRBV6-5 and TRBJ2-1; a weak D match, TRBD1 (5 bases). V lost 5 bases and J lost 6, with 11 bases in between. This CDR3 has 13 residues. Germline CDR1 MNHEY, CDR2 SVGAGI. In DNA form, the CDR3 reads TGTGCCAGCAGTCAGGGTCTTATCAATGAGCAGTTCTTC. Protein product: CASSQGLINEQFF.

The V call is TRBV7-8, the J call TRBJ2-7, with 9 bases lining up with TRBD1. V dropped 5 bases and J dropped 3; count of bases not matched to a gene: 8. Germline lookup yields CDR1 SGHVS and CDR2 FQNEAQ. The CDR3 extends over 15 amino acids. CDR3 bases: TGTGCCAGCAGCACCTCGGGACAGGGATTCTACGAGCAGTACTTC. It yields the protein CASSTSGQGFYEQYF.

This chain links TRBV27 with TRBJ2-7, with TRBD2 as a possible D gene (5 bases). V was pared by 4 bases and J by 4 bases, with 11 bases between. The CDR3 is 13 amino acids. Germline CDR1 reads MNHEY; CDR2 reads SMNVEV (reference sequence). The CDR3: CASSSGEYYEQYF. The CDR3 DNA reads TGTGCCAGCAGTTCCGGGGAGTATTACGAGCAGTACTTC.

The rearrangement joins TRBV18 to TRBJ1-2; D is unclear. The V end lost 0 bases, the J end lost 8 bases, and 16 bases lay between the germline ends. Germline loops: CDR1 KGHSH, CDR2 LQKENI. The CDR3 is 15 residues long. The CDR3, as DNA: TGTGCCAGCTCACCACCGGTCGCGTCCTTCTTGGGCTACACCTTC. Amino acid sequence: CASSPPVASFLGYTF. The whole variable domain, remainder taken from reference TRBV18 and TRBJ1-2, is NAGVMQNPRHLVRRRGQEARLRCSPMKGHSHVYWYRQLPEEGLKFMVYLQKENIIDESGMPKERFSAEFPKEGPSILRIQQVVRGDSAAYFCASSPPVASFLGYTFGSGTRLTVV.

This clone was seen only a few times. The chain links TRBV2 to TRBJ1-6; 7 bases are a match to TRBD1. CDR1 is SNHLY and CDR2 is FYNNEI in the germline V gene. V lost 0 bases, J lost 10 bases, and 12 bases stayed unmatched. The CDR3 has 17 residues. The CDR3 here is CASSEATTGTALSPLHF. In nucleotides, the CDR3 is TGTGCCAGCAGTGAAGCGACCACCGGGACAGCCCTATCACCCCTCCACTTT.

The chain employs TRBV18 and TRBJ1-5, with unresolved D. This CDR3 is built from 15 residues. V lost 0 bases and J lost 1, with 7 bases in between. The germline V gene has CDR1 KGHSH and CDR2 LQKENI. The CDR3 here is CASSPPRVSNQPQHF. The CDR3 DNA is TGTGCCAGCTCACCACCGAGGGTAAGCAATCAGCCCCAGCATTTT.

The chain has TRBV19 and TRBJ2-3; a possible D gene is TRBD1 (6 bases). Germline values: CDR1 LNHDA, CDR2 SQIVND (reference sequence). This CDR3 is 14 amino acids long. Trimming pared 7 bases from V and 4 bases from J, leaving 15 bases between. The CDR3 is CASNLQGGADTQYF. CDR3 sequence (DNA): TGTGCCAGTAATTTACAGGGTGGGGCAGATACGCAGTATTTT.

The chain uses TRBV29-1 and TRBJ2-1, with 10 bases fitting TRBD2. V lost 6 bases and J lost 4; bases outside the gene matches: 21. Germline CDR1 SQVTM, CDR2 ANQGSEA. The CDR3 runs 19 residues. The CDR3 bases are TGCAGCGTGGATAGTAGCGGGAGGAGAGGGTACGTTCCATACAATGAGCAGTTCTTC. It codes for CSVDSSGRRGYVPYNEQFF.

The rearrangement joins TRBV13 to TRBJ1-2; 9 bases fit TRBD1. The CDR3 spans 14 residues. From germline, CDR1 is PRHDT and CDR2 FYEKMQ (reference sequence). The trim removed 5 bases at V and 4 bases at J, leaving 5 bases unmatched. CDR3 sequence (DNA): TGTGCCAGCAGCCGAGGGGACAGGGTCTATGGCTACACCTTC. It translates to CASSRGDRVYGYTF.